A selection of T cell receptor beta chains follows, all from one sample in a study of early T cells in non-severe SARS-CoV-2 infection. TCRdb called the 5' RACE reads again in MiXCR, with one record for every CDR3 protein. The sample includes about 67,000 distinct CDR3 sequences, 11% of them seen just once. The source material was whole blood. The receptors here all came from an adult who was a healthcare worker with PCR-confirmed SARS-CoV-2 infection or an uninfected control (not recorded which). CDR3s include the opening cysteine and the closing phenylalanine or tryptophan. The order of the fields is CDR3 protein, V gene, J gene, D gene. A D gene is named only where the DNA matches it firmly.

CASRLAGHRETQYF,TRBV12-3/TRBV12-4,TRBJ2-5,TRBD2
CASSFSSAGELFF,TRBV7-2,TRBJ2-2,NA
CASSAGQGLETQYF,TRBV18,TRBJ2-5,TRBD1
CSARDVGYEQYF,TRBV20-1,TRBJ2-7,NA
CASSVDSGQYNEQFF,TRBV9,TRBJ2-1,TRBD1
CASSQSRPTPGANVLTF,TRBV12-3/TRBV12-4,TRBJ2-6,NA
CASSFEGEPLHF,TRBV5-1,TRBJ1-6,NA
CATSDGARDEQFF,TRBV24-1,TRBJ2-1,NA
CASSDGRNVGELFF,TRBV27,TRBJ2-2,NA
CSASGLNEQFF,TRBV20-1,TRBJ2-1,NA